This T cell receptor (beta chain) appears in the sequencing data of a study of blood T cell repertoires in COVID-19 (dated by TCRdb to 2018 to 2021). The study in broad terms: Samples from collaborators originated in the United States, Italy and Spain and spanned both the acute and convalescent phases of COVID-19. Where HLA class I and class II types were available, the types were taken from metadata supplied by the sample provider, not from assay-based typing. A de-identified subject ID, COVID-19 status, age in years and sex were almost always included in the sample metadata. Samples came from the ongoing ImmuneRACE study (first 160 participants) plus 1,254 subjects from 6 global collaborators. A freely available public database, intended as a resource for researchers studying the immune response to SARS-CoV-2, is where the repertoires were released. The dataset comprised deeply sampled blood TCRbeta repertoires from subjects exposed to, actively infected with, or recovered from COVID-19. The material from the prospective study consisted of cDNA or gDNA derived from T cells, B-cell-depleted T cells, or PBMCs. On the study overall, not on this receptor specifically: The quantity of clinical and demographic metadata differed by source and by participant and was supplied without curation.

Participants in the prospective study were enrolled through a virtual design, were aged 18 to 89 years, and lived in roughly 24 United States geographic areas. To assign participants to cohorts, the prospective study relied on clinical history that participants themselves reported in a screening survey and a study questionnaire. Exposed participants had been in contact with someone with a PCR-confirmed or clinician-diagnosed COVID-19 case within 2 weeks of study entry. In the prospective study, mobile phlebotomists collected whole blood, serum and a nasopharyngeal or oropharyngeal swab from each participant. Prospective study participants could optionally give additional blood draws and questionnaires over an approximately two-month period. Before DNA extraction, prospective study blood samples were shipped either frozen or at room temperature. The CDR3 holds 14 amino acids from the cysteine to the phenylalanine. The DNA shown is the 42-base CDR3, in frame from base 1. Sequences MGHRA (CDR1) and YSYEKL (CDR2) are obtained from the germline V gene. Relative to germline, V is 3 bases shorter and J is 8 bases shorter, with 13 bases between their ends.

With regard to this clone: No antigen is known for it. Base quality data are lacking; no much larger clone is found one base away.

The immunoSEQ Assay, a bias-controlled multiplex PCR, was used to amplify TCRbeta CDR3 regions from genomic DNA. The published analysis was carried out like this. The number of nucleated cells in each sample was estimated from the amplification of reference gene primers within the assay. Sequence reads were collapsed and filtered to measure the absolute abundance of every unique TCRbeta CDR3 rearrangement. For each sample, productive Simpson clonality was calculated as the square root of Simpson's diversity index across productive rearrangements. TCRdb provides this immuneACCESS table in a form limited to in-frame rearrangements. Some clones are lacking; in checked studies, under half of them reflect an unresolved V gene, and why the rest are absent is not known. V and J calls and clone size are those listed in that table; D and trimming were worked out from the DNA. For this sample there are 150,000 or so clones; roughly 90% appear just once. The top ten constitute about 4.1% of the sample.

This chain is built from TRBV4-1 and TRBJ1-4; a tentative D call is TRBD1 (6 bases match). The sample was PBMCs or T cells enriched from blood (not recorded which). The TCR comes from a woman aged 40-49 years who had been exposed to COVID-19. CDR3 protein: CASSQGHGWEKLFF. At the DNA level, the sequence is TGCGCCAGCAGCCAGGGACATGGGTGGGAAAAACTGTTTTTT.